Below are 17 T cell receptor beta chains sequenced from a single sample in a study of blood T cell repertoires in COVID-19 (dated by TCRdb to the early 2020s). The library was made by the immunoSEQ multiplex PCR assay. Entries here come from immuneACCESS through TCRdb and include only in-frame sequences with V and J called. Some clones fail to appear in such tables; in the studies checked, an unresolved V gene covers under half of the shortfall, and the cause of the remainder is unknown. The sample profile shows some 670,000 clones; 90% of them were found once. Approximately 0.25% of the sample is held by the ten biggest clonotypes. The specimen sequenced was peripheral blood. The receptor source for this set is a woman aged 18-29 years with acute or convalescent COVID-19.

V is TRBV20-1 and J is TRBJ2-4, with TRBD1 as a possible D gene (5 bases). V lost 3 bases and J 3 bases, leaving 21 bases between the germline ends. The germline V gene has CDR1 DFQATT and CDR2 SNEGSKA (reference sequence). CDR3 length equals 17 residues. Here the CDR3 DNA reads TGCAGTGCTAGTGGGGTCGGTTCAGGGAAAGTCAAAAACATTCAGTACTTC. Translated, it gives CSASGVGSGKVKNIQYF.

This clone has just one count. The V gene is TRBV4-1, the J gene TRBJ1-4, with a tentative D call TRBD1 (6 bases). Germline V gene sequence: CDR1 MGHRA, CDR2 YSYEKL. The CDR3 runs 16 residues. V lost 6 bases, J lost 0 bases, and 14 bases lay in between. DNA for the CDR3: TGCGCCAGCAGAGAACAGGGTTATCCAACTAATGAAAAACTGTTTTTT. Encoded protein: CASREQGYPTNEKLFF.

This clone was counted a single time. V and J are TRBV5-6 and TRBJ2-7, with D tentatively TRBD2 (6 bases). Germline V gene lookup returns CDR1 SGHDT and CDR2 YYEEEE. Trimming took 3 bases from V and 5 from J, leaving 18 bases between them. This CDR3 comprises 15 residues. The DNA for the CDR3 is TGTGCCAGCAGCTGGGGAGGAGGGGCTCGCCACGAGCAGTACTTC. Its translation: CASSWGGGARHEQYF.

This chain connects TRBV12-5 to TRBJ2-2; 10 bases are a match to TRBD2. CDR3 length: 17 residues. Germline V gene sequence: CDR1 LGHNT, CDR2 FRNRAP. J lost 0 bases, V lost 0 bases, and 1 base had no gene match. In DNA form, the CDR3 reads TGTGCTAGTGGTTTGGTAGCGGGGGGGACGAACACCGGGGAGCTGTTTTTT. Translation gives CASGLVAGGTNTGELFF.

The gene calls are TRBV28 and TRBJ1-2; no definite D call. This CDR3 comprises 14 residues. CDR1 is MDHEN, CDR2 SYDVKM, per germline. The ends were cut back, 6 bases at V and 4 bases at J, with 15 bases in the middle. CDR3 protein: CASSLSASLYGYTF. CDR3 nucleotides: TGTGCCAGCAGCCTAAGCGCCAGCCTCTATGGCTACACCTTC.

The J gene is TRBJ1-2, the V gene TRBV3-1 (or the pseudogene TRBV3-2), with unresolved D. The V and J ends lost 5 bases and 8 bases respectively, with 15 bases between them. Germline assignment: CDR1 LGHDT and CDR2 YNNKEL (reference sequence). The CDR3 extends over 13 amino acids. The DNA for the CDR3 is TGTGCCAGCAGCGAAGCGGGGAACGGGGGCTACACCTTC. It codes for CASSEAGNGGYTF.

Here the CDR3 DNA reads TGTGCCAGCAGTGACCCCGTTTCCGGGACAGGGGTTCACGAGCAGTACTTC. Translating it yields CASSDPVSGTGVHEQYF. This chain links TRBV25-1 with TRBJ2-7, with TRBD1 matching 10 bases. CDR3 length: 17 residues. Germline loops: CDR1 MGHDK, CDR2 SYGVNS. V lost 3 bases, J lost 5 bases, and 13 bases stayed unmatched.

The genes are TRBV6-5 and TRBJ1-2; no clear D gene. This CDR3 is 13 amino acids long. The germline V gene has CDR1 MNHEY and CDR2 SVGAGI. V gave up 2 bases and J gave up 8 bases, with 12 bases separating them. In DNA form, the CDR3 reads TGTGCCAGCAGTTACCCGGGAAGTCGGGGCTACACCTTC. Translating gives CASSYPGSRGYTF.

The chain couples TRBV4-3 to TRBJ1-1; TRBD1 agrees at 7 bases. The germline gives CDR1 LGHNA, CDR2 YSLEER. Losses at the gene ends were 4 bases for V and 0 bases for J; bases not matched to a gene: 5. The CDR3 runs to 15 residues. CDR3 in DNA: TGCGCCAGCAGCCGAAGGGGACAGATGAACACTGAAGCTTTCTTT. Its translation: CASSRRGQMNTEAFF.

The J gene is TRBJ2-2, the V gene TRBV5-6, with 7 nucleotides matching TRBD2. The CDR3 sequence is 16 residues long. V lost 3 bases and J lost 3; bases outside the gene matches: 8. The germline gives CDR1 SGHDT, CDR2 YYEEEE. The CDR3 nucleotides are TGTGCCAGCAGCTCTAGCGGCGCGGGGTACACCGGGGAGCTGTTTTTT. It specifies CASSSSGAGYTGELFF.

The chain combines TRBV9 with TRBJ2-1, with D possibly being TRBD1 (6 bases). CDR3 length: 16 amino acids. Germline V gene data show CDR1 as SGDLS and CDR2 as YYNGEE. Trimming left V 4 bases short and J 7 bases short, with 21 bases between. This chain's CDR3 is CASSPDVRGAGNEQFF. CDR3 coding DNA: TGTGCCAGCAGCCCAGATGTCAGGGGCGCAGGAAATGAGCAGTTCTTC.

This clone was counted a single time. The V and J genes are TRBV10-3 and TRBJ2-7, with 7 bases aligning to TRBD1. This CDR3 region has 12 residues. Germline V gives CDR1 ENHRY, CDR2 SYGVKD. V lost 8 bases to trimming and J lost 5 bases; unmatched junction nucleotides: 6. The CDR3 coding sequence is TGTGCCATCTCTAACAGGGGCGACGAGCAGTACTTC. It encodes CAISNRGDEQYF.

V usage is TRBV5-5 and J usage is TRBJ1-1; D not certain. V lost 4 bases to trimming and J lost 4 bases, with 11 bases between them. The CDR3 contains 13 residues. In germline, CDR1 is SGHKS, CDR2 YYEKEE (reference sequence). Here the CDR3 DNA reads TGTGCCAGCAGCACCTCCTTGAGCACTGAAGCTTTCTTT. Protein sequence: CASSTSLSTEAFF.

In the case of this clone: Other DNA sequences of this sample code for an identical CDR3. V is TRBV27 and J is TRBJ1-2, with D possibly TRBD1 on 5 matching bases. Germline V gives CDR1 MNHEY, CDR2 SMNVEV (reference sequence). The CDR3 loop spans 14 amino acids. V was cut by 3 bases and J by 2 bases, with 10 bases left in between. The CDR3 DNA follows: TGTGCCAGCAGTTTGGGGCAGGGAAACTATGGCTACACCTTC. Its translation is CASSLGQGNYGYTF.

The count of this clone is one. This chain connects TRBV18 to TRBJ1-4; 9 nucleotides align to TRBD1. This CDR3 spans 16 amino acids. Germline V CDR1 and CDR2: KGHSH, LQKENI. Losses at the gene ends were 7 bases for V and 3 bases for J; bases not matched to a gene: 9. CDR3 coding DNA: TGTGCCAGCTTACAACAGGGGGCACAAGCTAATGAAAAACTGTTTTTT. This gives the protein CASLQQGAQANEKLFF. Supplemented by reference TRBV18 and TRBJ1-4, the full variable domain reads NAGVMQNPRHLVRRRGQEARLRCSPMKGHSHVYWYRQLPEEGLKFMVYLQKENIIDESGMPKERFSAEFPKEGPSILRIQQVVRGDSAAYFCASLQQGAQANEKLFFGSGTQLSVL.

This chain joins TRBV4-1 and TRBJ1-4; 9 bases map to TRBD1. CDR3 size: 16 residues. V shed 5 bases, J shed 8 bases, and the junction held 12 bases outside the gene matches. The germline CDR1 and CDR2 sequences are MGHRA and YSYEKL. The CDR3: CASSGGQGIGSEKLFF. Here the CDR3 DNA reads TGCGCCAGCAGCGGCGGACAGGGGATAGGGAGCGAAAAACTGTTTTTT.

This chain connects TRBV5-1 to TRBJ2-3; the match to TRBD1 covers 7 bases. Germline V gene lookup returns CDR1 SGHRS and CDR2 YFSETQ. This CDR3 has 14 residues. V was pared by 4 bases and J by 4 bases, with 6 bases of the junction left unmatched. The CDR3 region has the DNA TGCGCCAGCAGCCCACGACAGGGACCAGATACGCAGTATTTT. Translated: CASSPRQGPDTQYF. Filled out from reference TRBV5-1 and TRBJ2-3, the complete variable domain reads KAGVTQTPRYLIKTRGQQVTLSCSPISGHRSVSWYQQTPGQGLQFLFEYFSETQRNKGNFPGRFSGRQFSNSRSEMNVSTLELGDSALYLCASSPRQGPDTQYFGPGTRLTVL.